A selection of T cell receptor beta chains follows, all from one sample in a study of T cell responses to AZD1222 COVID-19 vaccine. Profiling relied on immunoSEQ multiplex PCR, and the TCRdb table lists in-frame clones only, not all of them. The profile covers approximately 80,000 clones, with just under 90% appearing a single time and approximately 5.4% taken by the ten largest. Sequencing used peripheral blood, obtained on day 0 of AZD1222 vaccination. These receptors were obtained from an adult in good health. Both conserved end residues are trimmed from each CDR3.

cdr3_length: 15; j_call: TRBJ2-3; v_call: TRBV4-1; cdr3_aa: ASSQGAAGGFTDTQY
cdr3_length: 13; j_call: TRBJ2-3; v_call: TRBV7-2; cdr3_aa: ASSPDRGKTDTQY
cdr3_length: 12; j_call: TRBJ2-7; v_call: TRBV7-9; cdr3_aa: ASSLDQAGREQY
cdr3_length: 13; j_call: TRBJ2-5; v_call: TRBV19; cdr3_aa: ASSIGGGAWETQY
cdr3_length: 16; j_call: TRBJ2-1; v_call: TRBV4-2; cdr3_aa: ASSPGTGAETDYNEQF
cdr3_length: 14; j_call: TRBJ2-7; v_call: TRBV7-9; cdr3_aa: ASSSEALGYSYEQY
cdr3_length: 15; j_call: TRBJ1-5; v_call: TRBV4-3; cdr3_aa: ASSQIYRDGGNQPQH
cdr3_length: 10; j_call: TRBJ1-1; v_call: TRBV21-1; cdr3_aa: ATTSEGPEAF
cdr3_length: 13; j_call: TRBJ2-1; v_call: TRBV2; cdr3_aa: ASSAIAGGLNEQF
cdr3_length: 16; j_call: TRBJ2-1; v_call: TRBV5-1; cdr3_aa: ASSLVSGGTSSYNEQF
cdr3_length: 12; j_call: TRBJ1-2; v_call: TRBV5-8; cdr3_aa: ASSLGRQTYGYT
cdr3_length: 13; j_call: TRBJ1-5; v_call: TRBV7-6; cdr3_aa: ASSLVGTEGEPQH
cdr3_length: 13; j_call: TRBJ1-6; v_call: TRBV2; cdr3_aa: ASSDLDRINSPLH
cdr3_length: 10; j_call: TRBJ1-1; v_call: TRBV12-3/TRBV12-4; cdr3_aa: ASSRTVTEAF